A single sample gave rise to the 26 T cell receptor beta chains below, sequenced in a study of T cells in Graves' hyperthyroidism and ophthalmopathy. Researchers took RNA transcripts and amplified the TCR beta CDR3 regions from them. When the TCR CDR3 underwent first-round RT-PCR, the HTBI primer set was used. TCRdb re-called the multiplex PCR reads with MiXCR, one entry per CDR3 protein. Among 450,000 to 700,000 distinct CDR3 sequences listed, approximately 44% were seen once. Sequences were obtained from peripheral blood or thyroid tissue (not recorded which). The receptors derive from an adult woman with Graves' disease, either hyperthyroidism or ophthalmopathy (not recorded which).

The rearrangement uses TRBV20-1 and TRBJ1-2; weak D call: TRBD1 (6 bases). V was pared by 1 base and J by 14 bases, with 17 bases between. The CDR3 length is 12 residues. CDR1 DFQATT and CDR2 SNEGSKA come from the germline V gene (reference sequence). The CDR3 sequence: CSARVEDSGVTF. In DNA, the CDR3 is TGCAGTGCTAGAGTCGAGGACAGCGGCGTGACCTTC.

This sequence joins TRBV10-3 and TRBJ1-1, with 9 bases identical to TRBD1. Germline V gene lookup returns CDR1 ENHRY and CDR2 SYGVKD. The length of the CDR3 is 16 residues. The V gene end was trimmed by 6 bases and the J gene end by 1 base; junction bases not matched to a gene: 9. The CDR3 here is CAIRRTGTGKNTEAFF. CDR3 nucleotide sequence: TGTGCCATCAGAAGAACCGGGACAGGGAAGAACACTGAAGCTTTCTTT.

The chain recombines TRBV10-2 with TRBJ2-2, with 8 bases that match TRBD1. This CDR3 is 11 amino acids long. Trimming removed 4 bases from V and 12 bases from J; junction bases left unmatched: 1. Germline V CDR1 and CDR2: WSHSY, SAAADI. As DNA, the CDR3 is TGCGCCAGCAGTGGGGACAGGAAGCTGTTTTTT. Translating gives CASSGDRKLFF.

This clonotype was counted ten times or more. This chain uses TRBV15 with TRBJ1-2; D uncertain. The CDR3 loop spans 15 amino acids. V gave up 0 bases and J gave up 1 base, with 9 bases separating them. Per germline, CDR1 LNHNV and CDR2 YYDKDF (reference sequence). CDR3 in DNA: TGTGCCACCAGCAGAGATAGGGAGGGTAACTATGGCTACACCTTC. Protein: CATSRDREGNYGYTF.

The chain is built from TRBV29-1 and TRBJ2-6; D assignment may be TRBD1 or TRBD2 (6 bases each). CDR1 is SQVTM and CDR2 is ANQGSEA in the germline V gene. This CDR3 spans 16 amino acids. Trimming left V 3 bases short and J 0 bases short, with 12 bases between. CDR3 loop: CSVEGGVNSGANVLTF. CDR3 coding DNA: TGCAGCGTTGAGGGGGGCGTAAACTCTGGGGCCAACGTCCTGACTTTC.

J is TRBJ1-2 and V is TRBV7-9, with TRBD1 as a possible D gene (6 bases). The CDR3 runs to 14 residues. V was cut by 4 bases and J by 6 bases, with 15 bases left in between. Per the germline V gene, CDR1 is SEHNR and CDR2 is FQNEAQ (reference sequence). This CDR3 is CASSSLGHTDGYTF. The DNA of the CDR3 is TGTGCCAGCAGCTCACTGGGACACACGGATGGCTACACCTTC.

The table lists this clonotype with a few counts. The V and J genes are TRBV28 and TRBJ1-3; D is unclear. CDR3 size: 15 residues. Germline V gene sequence: CDR1 MDHEN, CDR2 SYDVKM. V lost 3 bases and J 4 bases, leaving 13 bases between the germline ends. The CDR3 region has the DNA TGTGCCAGCAGTTTCGCGAGGGTGCCAGGAAACACCATATATTTT. Translating it yields CASSFARVPGNTIYF.

This clonotype has at least ten counts. CDR3 protein: CATGDRSYEQYF. The CDR3 nucleotides read TGTGCCACCGGAGACAGGTCCTACGAGCAGTACTTC. This chain joins TRBV15 and TRBJ2-7, with a tentative D call TRBD1 (6 bases). There are 12 residues in the CDR3. Germline-derived CDR1 and CDR2 are LNHNV and YYDKDF (reference sequence). Trimming left V 8 bases short and J 1 base short, with 9 bases between.

The table lists this clonotype with a count of one. This rearrangement joins TRBV20-1 to TRBJ2-5; TRBD2 is a possible D gene (6 bases). This CDR3 is 14 amino acids long. Germline V gene lookup returns CDR1 DFQATT and CDR2 SNEGSKA (reference sequence). Trimming took off 1 base at V and 5 bases at J, with 14 bases between the two ends. This CDR3 is CSARGGPGDETQYF. CDR3 in DNA: TGCAGTGCTAGAGGTGGACCGGGAGACGAGACCCAGTACTTC.

This clonotype was detected only once. The rearrangement joins TRBV2 to TRBJ2-7, with 13 positions matching TRBD2. This CDR3 is built from 14 residues. V shed 8 bases and J 4 bases; nucleotides not matched to a gene: 5. CDR1 and CDR2 (germline): SNHLY, FYNNEI. CDR3 DNA: TGTGCCAGCTCCGGGGGACTAGCGGGATACGAGCAGTACTTC. Its protein product is CASSGGLAGYEQYF.

This clonotype was seen repeatedly, ten times or more. The chain recombines TRBV5-5 with TRBJ2-7; 9 nucleotides line up with TRBD1. The germline gives CDR1 SGHKS, CDR2 YYEKEE (reference sequence). V shed 5 bases and J 5 bases; nucleotides not matched to a gene: 8. The CDR3 covers 14 residues. The CDR3 sequence is CASRPEWTGDEQYF. The CDR3 nucleotides are TGTGCCAGCAGACCCGAATGGACAGGGGACGAGCAGTACTTC.

In this sample, this clonotype turned up once. The V and J genes are TRBV5-1 and TRBJ1-2; no clear D gene. The CDR3 runs 13 residues. Germline lookup yields CDR1 SGHRS and CDR2 YFSETQ. V lost 1 base and J lost 12, with 16 bases in between. The DNA for the CDR3 is TGCGCCAGCAGCTTGATGGGATTTTCTGGAAACACCTTC. It specifies CASSLMGFSGNTF.

This clonotype was detected only a few times. V usage is TRBV15 and J usage is TRBJ1-3, with D unresolved. V shed 4 bases and J shed 3 bases, with 16 bases lying between them. The CDR3 consists of 16 residues. The V gene's germline CDR1 is LNHNV and CDR2 YYDKDF (reference sequence). The chain's CDR3 is CATSKRTAGYGNTIYF. DNA of the CDR3: TGTGCCACCAGCAAGAGGACGGCGGGGTATGGAAACACCATATATTTT.

This chain's CDR3 is CATEPGLQNSPLHF. CDR3 coding DNA: TGTGCCACCGAACCGGGACTCCAGAATTCACCCCTCCACTTT. J is TRBJ1-6 and V is TRBV2; possible D gene TRBD1, 5 bases. There are 14 residues in the CDR3. V was trimmed by 10 bases and J by 7 bases, leaving 17 bases between them. Germline V lookup: CDR1 SNHLY, CDR2 FYNNEI.

This clonotype occurred many times. J is TRBJ1-1 and V is TRBV9; perhaps TRBD1 as D (5 bases). This CDR3 is built from 13 residues. V was shortened by 3 bases and J by 2 bases, with 8 bases between the two germline ends. Germline V lookup: CDR1 SGDLS, CDR2 YYNGEE. Here the CDR3 reads CASSAQGNTEAFF. CDR3 bases: TGTGCCAGCAGCGCCCAGGGTAACACTGAAGCTTTCTTT.

This chain connects TRBV20-1 to TRBJ1-2; D not certain. V lost 5 bases and J 8 bases, leaving 18 bases between the germline ends. Germline loops: CDR1 DFQATT, CDR2 SNEGSKA (reference sequence). This CDR3 region has 13 residues. For the CDR3, the DNA is TGCAGTGCTCAACGGTCTGGGGAACTAGGCTACACCTTC. It yields the protein CSAQRSGELGYTF.

This clonotype has only a few counts. The CDR3 loop is CASSPGGSTDTQYF. CDR3 nucleotide sequence: TGCGCCAGCAGCCCCGGGGGAAGCACAGATACGCAGTATTTT. This chain connects TRBV5-1 to TRBJ2-3; D might be TRBD2 (6 bases). Trimming took 4 bases from V and 0 from J, leaving 9 bases between them. Germline CDR1 is SGHRS and CDR2 is YFSETQ. The CDR3 spans 14 residues.

This clonotype has more than one count but fewer than ten. J is TRBJ2-5 and V is TRBV5-1; a weak D match, TRBD2 (7 bases). V lost 4 bases, J lost 4 bases, and 29 bases lay in between. Germline V lookup: CDR1 SGHRS, CDR2 YFSETQ. CDR3 length equals 19 residues. The CDR3 DNA is TGCGCCAGCAGCCGGGGGTCGGGGGGCCCTCAGCGAGTTGGAGAGACCCAGTACTTC. It codes for CASSRGSGGPQRVGETQYF.

A word on this clonotype: A much larger clonotype is one base distant, so this may be a read error. V gene TRBV5-1 combines with J gene TRBJ2-5; unclear D gene. Germline V gene data show CDR1 as SGHRS and CDR2 as YFSETQ. The ends were cut back, 4 bases at V and 2 bases at J, with 15 bases in the middle. The CDR3 contains 15 residues. The CDR3 here is CASSPRFEHQETQYF. CDR3 DNA: TGCGCCAGCAGCCCCCGATTCGAGCATCAAGAGACCCAGTACTTC.

The rearrangement uses TRBV7-3 and TRBJ2-2; D gene ambiguous. Trimming removed 4 bases from V and 0 bases from J, with 18 bases in between. The CDR3 is made up of 18 amino acids. Germline CDR1 is SGHTA and CDR2 is FQGTGA. DNA of the CDR3: TGTGCCAGCAGCTCACGCAGTCGGTCGGGCCCGAACACCGGGGAGCTGTTTTTT. Translated, it gives CASSSRSRSGPNTGELFF.

The chain has TRBV29-1 and TRBJ2-1; 10 bases are a match to TRBD2. The CDR3 runs 14 residues. J lost 8 bases, V lost 4 bases, and 8 bases had no gene match. Germline V gene data show CDR1 as SQVTM and CDR2 as ANQGSEA. CDR3 nucleotide sequence: TGCAGCGTTGTAACAGCGGGAGGGTCGGATGAGCAGTTCTTC. This codes for CSVVTAGGSDEQFF.

There are a few counts of this clonotype. This chain joins TRBV6-4 and TRBJ2-2; 7 nucleotides align to TRBD2. The ends lost 0 bases at V and 1 base at J; junction bases unmatched: 8. The V gene's germline CDR1 is MRHNA and CDR2 SNTAGT. This CDR3 comprises 18 residues. In nucleotides, the CDR3 is TGTGCCAGCAGTGACTCATTGAGACTAGCACAGAACACCGGGGAGCTGTTTTTT. This encodes CASSDSLRLAQNTGELFF.

This chain joins TRBV4-1 and TRBJ2-7; unclear D gene. CDR3 length: 14 amino acids. Germline V lookup: CDR1 MGHRA, CDR2 YSYEKL. Trimming took off 2 bases at V and 9 bases at J, with 17 bases between the two ends. The CDR3 sequence is CASSQTGSTGVQYF. Written as DNA, the CDR3 is TGCGCCAGCAGCCAAACCGGGTCAACGGGCGTGCAGTACTTC.

This clonotype was counted ten times or more. The CDR3 DNA reads TGTGCCAGCAGCTTTGCGGGAGATGGCTACACCTTC. This encodes CASSFAGDGYTF. The rearrangement uses TRBV7-2 and TRBJ1-2, with unresolved D. The CDR3 loop spans 12 amino acids. Trimming shortened V by 3 bases and J by 6 bases, and 8 bases separated the two germline ends. Germline assignment: CDR1 SGHTA and CDR2 FQGNSA. The full variable domain, in which reference TRBV7-2 and TRBJ1-2 provide the parts outside the CDR3, is GAGVSQSPSNKVTEKGKDVELRCDPISGHTALYWYRQSLGQGLEFLIYFQGNSAPDKSGLPSDRFSAERTGGSVSTLTIQRTQQEDSAVYLCASSFAGDGYTFGSGTRLTVV.

This clonotype has a count of ten or more. The chain has TRBV6-2 or TRBV6-3 and TRBJ1-2; 8 bases are a match to TRBD1. Germline CDR1 is MNHEY and CDR2 is SVGEGT. The J segment lost 5 bases and the V segment lost 2 bases, leaving 4 bases of the junction unmatched. This CDR3 is built from 14 residues. The CDR3 DNA sequence: TGTGCCAGCAGTTACCTGGGGACAGGATATGGCTACACCTTC. Its protein product is CASSYLGTGYGYTF.

V gene TRBV7-6 combines with J gene TRBJ1-6; TRBD1 matches 9 bases. Germline assignment: CDR1 SGHVS and CDR2 FNYEAQ. The CDR3 contains 18 residues. With 1 base clipped from V and 9 bases from J, the junction kept 13 bases outside the gene matches. CDR3 sequence reads: CASSLVAHRGQGGSPLHF. The CDR3 DNA is TGTGCCAGCAGCTTAGTAGCGCACCGGGGACAGGGAGGTTCACCCCTCCACTTT.